This T cell receptor (beta chain) comes out of a study of blood T cell repertoires in COVID-19. Across the study: COVID-19 samples, acute and convalescent, were from the United States, Italy and Spain. The analysed material was cDNA or gDNA that came from T cells, B-cell-depleted T cells, or PBMCs.

In the original processing: Using reference gene primer amplification, nucleated cell counts were estimated. The method was immunoSEQ multiplex PCR; TCRdb's version includes in-frame clones alone and lacks a portion of them. That table furnishes V, J and clone size, whereas the DNA furnished D and trimming. The data show about 73,000 clones, 90% seen once. V shed 6 bases and J shed 0 bases, with 13 bases lying between them. Germline V gives CDR1 SGHVS, CDR2 FNYEAQ. This CDR3 contains 15 residues. This TCR derives from a woman older than 75 with active or convalescent COVID-19. The J gene is TRBJ2-3, the V gene TRBV7-6; D perhaps matches TRBD1 (5 bases). The specimen was peripheral blood. The CDR3 DNA reads as TGTGCCAGCAGTTCCGATGGGGCTAGCACAGATACGCAGTATTTT. Its protein product is CASSSDGASTDTQYF.